A selection of T cell receptor beta chains follows, all from one sample in a study of T-cell reconstitution after alpha-beta-depleted transplantation in children. TCRdb used MiXCR to reprocess the PCR reads, holding one entry per CDR3 protein. The table lists hundreds of thousands of distinct CDR3 sequences, approximately 15% of them singletons. The material was PBMCs, mostly from graft donor cells, obtained 360 days after TCRalphabeta/CD19-depleted stem cell transplant. All receptors come from a male patient aged 10 to 17 who had a stem cell transplant for acute lymphoblastic leukemia, so the T cells may come from the graft donor. Both conserved end residues are part of each CDR3. The D gene is left open where the match is weak. Where a row states a size, it is once, few, many or the class of an expanded clone; other rows omit it.

abundance,v_gene,j_gene,d_gene,CDR3nt,CDR3aa
few,TRBV11-2,TRBJ2-7,-,TGTGCCAGCAGCTTGGGACACCTGGGACCCTACGAGCAGTACTTC,CASSLGHLGPYEQYF
few,TRBV29-1,TRBJ1-4,-,TGCAGCGTTCAACCACGGAATAATAATGAAAAACTGTTTTTT,CSVQPRNNNEKLFF
few,TRBV7-3,TRBJ2-3,-,TGTGCCAGCAGCGACCTCAAGGCCCCGGGGGATACGCAGTATTTT,CASSDLKAPGDTQYF
-,TRBV11-2,TRBJ2-1,-,TGTGCCACACAGGCCGGGACCGCAATATACAATGAGCAGTTCTTC,CATQAGTAIYNEQFF
-,TRBV7-9,TRBJ2-1,TRBD2,TGTGCCAGCAGCTTAGTTGAACGACGGGAGGGCGGTGGGTTCTTC,CASSLVERREGGGFF
few,TRBV9,TRBJ2-7,TRBD2,TGTGCCAGCAGCGTAGTGGGGACTAGCGCGACCTACGAGCAGTACTTC,CASSVVGTSATYEQYF
-,TRBV5-1,TRBJ1-2,-,TGCGCCAGCGGGTATGGGGATCGGCGAGGCTACACCTTC,CASGYGDRRGYTF
-,TRBV29-1,TRBJ2-5,TRBD1,TGCAGCGTCCTACCGGGACAGGGGGCGTTGGAGACCCAGTACTTC,CSVLPGQGALETQYF
-,TRBV10-3,TRBJ2-5,-,TGTGCCATCACCGGTCGGGTAGAGGAGACCCAGTACTTC,CAITGRVEETQYF
-,TRBV6-1,TRBJ2-1,-,TGTGCCAGCAGTGCTGCGAGCGGCCCCTACAATGAGCAGTTCTTC,CASSAASGPYNEQFF
-,TRBV6-6,TRBJ2-7,-,TGTGCCAGCAGGTACCCAGGGATACGGGAGCAGTACTTC,CASRYPGIREQYF